The sequence of this T cell receptor (beta chain) was determined in a study of shared clonotypes between healthy human individuals (dated by TCRdb to 2018 to 2020). A note on the overall study: The cohort included three men and a couple of women between 18 and 49 years of age. For each donor, CD4 naive and CD4 memory were each run on three plates, CD8 naive on two plates, and CD8 memory on one plate. Blood TCR repertoires of roughly five healthy adults were deeply sequenced to estimate repertoire size and the extent of clonotype sharing between individuals. Libraries were prepared and TCR repertoires were sequenced by different laboratories using diverse techniques, in order to increase sequencing depth and limit assay-specific biases. Between about 0.94 and 10 billion PBMCs per donor were obtained by leukapheresis.

Study-wide findings and limitations: Sampling was limited to blood, and TCR repertoires in tissue likely differ from TCR repertoires in blood. The small number of donors limited the genetic and exposure-history diversity represented. Compared with non-shared clonotypes, the clonotypes found in all four sorted-subset donors had higher generation probabilities. Sharing across four donors was observed for around 5% of naive CD4, 3% to 4% of naive CD8, 2% to 2.5% of memory CD4, and about 0.38% of memory CD8 clonotypes. Pairwise subsampling led to the expectation that sequencing depth would affect the degree of clonotype sharing among donors. Larger estimated clonotype richness was generally found for naive subsets than for memory subsets. Incomplete sequencing was indicated by rarefaction of sorted-subset datasets, despite the large sequencing depth.

Reading the germline V gene gives CDR1 SGHRS and CDR2 YFSETQ. Taken from cysteine to phenylalanine, the CDR3 has 15 residues. Just the 45-base CDR3 DNA is kept, in frame starting at base 1. The germline V and J ends show losses of 4 bases and 1 base respectively, and no gene match explains 7 bases of the junction. The donors were healthy, HIV-negative adults who had no recently reported acute infections or vaccinations. All donors were Caucasian adults living in Nashville, Tennessee, USA. CD4+ T cells were enriched by magnetic negative selection; naive cells were then positively selected on CD45RA, and the negative fraction formed the memory subset. Blood was obtained by leukapheresis, after which PBMCs were separated by Ficoll-Histopaque density gradient centrifugation and cryopreserved in liquid nitrogen vapor phase. Purity and quantity of every magnetically sorted T cell population were checked by analytical flow cytometry. From each sorted fraction, genomic DNA was isolated and quantified by UV absorbance on a Nanodrop 2000c.

About this clone itself: Its antigen is still unknown. One base away there is no much larger clone; base qualities are not given.

Using the deep immunoSEQ assay, multiplex PCR amplified TCR CDR3 regions from genomic DNA. Genomic DNA extracted from each cell subset was distributed evenly over all wells of several immunoSEQ 96-well plates, and each plate served as one replicate. Each replicate PCR for sorted subsets received roughly 200 ng genomic DNA, equal to about 30,000 T cell genomes. The purified libraries were quantified using a Qubit 3.0 fluorometer, sized with a Bioanalyzer 2100, and then quantified again using the KAPA Library Quantification kit. A separate single-read 150-cycle Illumina NextSeq 550 flow cell was used to sequence each immunoSEQ 96-well plate. The paper's data handling went like this. The immunoSEQ output contained only junctional sequences without quality scores, so filtering could not match that applied to full-length reads. To assign V/J genes and CDR3, sequences were annotated against IMGT germline references using PyIR, a Python wrapper for IgBLAST v1.9. Reads were filtered out if the reads had weak V/J assignments (E-value above 1e-6), no CDR3, stop codons, out-of-frame junctions, or ambiguous translated residues. V3J clonotypes were defined as sequences sharing the same inferred V gene, J gene, and CDR3 amino acid sequence. Percentage overlap between repertoires was calculated by dividing the number of shared unique clonotypes by the size of the smaller repertoire. Richness of each repertoire was evaluated using RTK rarefaction, the Chao1 estimator, and Recon v2.1 estimates of unobserved clonotypes. OLGA was used to compute generation probabilities for all TCRbeta clonotypes that the gDNA method yielded from a handful of donors. In TCRdb, the immuneACCESS table is reduced to in-frame sequences with V and J assigned. These tables do not hold every clone; where another copy was compared, an unresolved V gene accounts for under half, and the others remain unexplained. Clone size and V and J calls were adopted from that table, with D and trimming inferred from the DNA. The sample table holds roughly 2.6 million clones, of which roughly 92% were seen once. Around 0.14% of the sample belongs to the ten largest clones.

The TCR comes from a man aged 18 to 35 in good health. Recombination joined TRBV5-1 with TRBJ2-5; 7 of the junction bases match TRBD2. The sample taken for sequencing was naive CD4+ T cells sorted from blood. Reading the label with the study, this specimen's cell subset or site is: CD45RA+ positively selected. The DNA is TGCGCCAGCAGCCCTGGGGGACTAACCCAAGAGACCCAGTACTTC. Its coded protein is CASSPGGLTQETQYF.